The 5 T cell receptor beta chains reported below all come from one sample, sequenced in a study of blood T cell repertoires in COVID-19. Measured with immunoSEQ multiplex PCR; TCRdb has only the in-frame clones, and not every one. The sample carries a few hundred thousand clones, more than 75% recorded once. The source material was peripheral blood. The receptors were sampled from a human donor in a cohort sampled during active COVID-19.

The rearrangement uses TRBV14 and TRBJ2-7; tentative D call: TRBD2 (6 bases). Germline-derived CDR1 and CDR2 are SGHDN and FVKESK. The CDR3 is 15 residues long. V was pared by 0 bases and J by 1 base, with 10 bases between. The CDR3 here is CASSQDLEGSYEQYF. The CDR3 DNA follows: TGTGCCAGCAGCCAAGATTTGGAGGGGTCCTACGAGCAGTACTTC.

This clone was seen a single time. This chain links TRBV19 with TRBJ1-5, with no clear D. Germline V lookup: CDR1 LNHDA, CDR2 SQIVND (reference sequence). Trimming removed 3 bases from V and 5 bases from J, with 17 bases in between. The CDR3 sequence is 16 residues long. The CDR3 DNA is TGTGCCAGTAGTATTGTCTTCCCCCCGAACTATCAGCCCCAGCATTTT. Its protein product is CASSIVFPPNYQPQHF.

The count of this clone is one. The V call is TRBV29-1, the J call TRBJ2-5; a weak D match, TRBD2 (5 bases). Per germline, CDR1 SQVTM and CDR2 ANQGSEA. The CDR3 runs 15 residues. V gave up 1 base and J gave up 1 base, with 13 bases separating them. Here the CDR3 DNA reads TGCAGCGTTGAAGCGTATAGGGAGACCCAAGAGACCCAGTACTTC. This gives the protein CSVEAYRETQETQYF.

V usage is TRBV5-1 and J usage is TRBJ1-5; no definite D call. This CDR3 is built from 15 residues. Germline CDR1 and CDR2: SGHRS and YFSETQ. Trimming took 0 bases from V and 6 from J, leaving 13 bases between them. The CDR3 bases are TGCGCCAGCAGCTTGGGGCCGGGTTCGAGTCAGCCCCAGCATTTT. Its protein product is CASSLGPGSSQPQHF.

V usage is TRBV19 and J usage is TRBJ1-2; 10 bases agree with TRBD1. CDR3 length: 15 residues. Trimming cost V 1 base and J 9 bases; bases outside gene matches: 8. CDR1 and CDR2 (germline): LNHDA, SQIVND (reference sequence). CDR3 nucleotides: TGTGCCAGTAGTATAGGGCCCAGGGACAGGGGCAGCTACACCTTC. This sequence encodes CASSIGPRDRGSYTF.